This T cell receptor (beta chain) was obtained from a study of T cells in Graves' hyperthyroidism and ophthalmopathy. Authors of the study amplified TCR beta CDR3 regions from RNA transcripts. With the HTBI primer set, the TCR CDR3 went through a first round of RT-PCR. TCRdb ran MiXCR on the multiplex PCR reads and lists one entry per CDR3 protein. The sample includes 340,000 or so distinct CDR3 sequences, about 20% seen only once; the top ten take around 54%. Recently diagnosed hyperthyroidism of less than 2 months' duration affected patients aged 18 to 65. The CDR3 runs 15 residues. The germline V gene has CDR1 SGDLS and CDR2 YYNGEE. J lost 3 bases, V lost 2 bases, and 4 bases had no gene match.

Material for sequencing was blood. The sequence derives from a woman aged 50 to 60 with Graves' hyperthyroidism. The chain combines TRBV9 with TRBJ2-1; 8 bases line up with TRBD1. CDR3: CASSVPTGDYNEQFF. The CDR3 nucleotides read TGTGCCAGCAGCGTCCCGACAGGGGACTACAATGAGCAGTTCTTC. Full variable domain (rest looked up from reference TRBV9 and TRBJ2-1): DSGVTQTPKHLITATGQRVTLRCSPRSGDLSVYWYQQSLDQGLQFLIQYYNGEERAKGNILERFSAQQFPDLHSELNLSSLELGDSALYFCASSVPTGDYNEQFFGPGTRLTVL.